A selection of T cell receptor beta chains follows, all from one sample in a study of cytomegalovirus exposure and HLA in healthy donors. Method: immunoSEQ multiplex PCR; TCRdb's copy keeps in-frame clones and lacks some. The data show roughly 250,000 clones, approximately 86% seen once. Sequenced sample: PBMCs. These receptors were obtained from a woman aged 25 to 39 in good health and CMV-seropositive. Each CDR3 is given with its conserved first and last residue. Fields, in order: V gene, D gene, J gene, clone size, CDR3 DNA, CDR3 protein. The D gene is left open where the match is weak. Clone size appears in some rows only: once, few, many, or a class for an expanded clone.

V: TRBV29-1; D: TRBD1; J: TRBJ1-1; size: -; DNA: TGCAGCGCTGGGGGACAGCCGAACACTGAAGCTTTCTTT; CDR3: CSAGGQPNTEAFF
V: TRBV6-4; D: TRBD2; J: TRBJ2-1; size: -; DNA: TGTGCCAGCAGTGAACTAGCGGGGTCCTACAATGAGCAGTTCTTC; CDR3: CASSELAGSYNEQFF
V: TRBV28; D: TRBD1; J: TRBJ2-7; size: -; DNA: TGTGCCAGCAGCCGACCCCAGGACAGGTCCTACGAGCAGTACTTC; CDR3: CASSRPQDRSYEQYF
V: TRBV7-9; D: -; J: TRBJ2-7; size: -; DNA: TGTGCCAGCAGCCCGAGCTACGAGCAGTACTTC; CDR3: CASSPSYEQYF
V: TRBV6-1; D: -; J: TRBJ2-2; size: -; DNA: TGTGCCAGCACTCTGAGGGCGGCGAACACCGGGGAGCTGTTTTTT; CDR3: CASTLRAANTGELFF
V: TRBV20-1; D: -; J: TRBJ2-7; size: -; DNA: TGCAGTGTGGCAGGGGCGGGCGAGCAGTACTTC; CDR3: CSVAGAGEQYF
V: TRBV10-3; D: TRBD2; J: TRBJ2-1; size: -; DNA: TGTGCCATCAGTGAGATCATGGGACTAGCGGGAAGCGAGCAGTTCTTC; CDR3: CAISEIMGLAGSEQFF
V: TRBV7-2; D: TRBD2; J: TRBJ2-7; size: -; DNA: TGTGCCAGCAGCCATGAGACTAGCGGGATCCACGAGCAGTACTTC; CDR3: CASSHETSGIHEQYF
V: TRBV28; D: TRBD1; J: TRBJ1-1; size: -; DNA: TGTGCCAGCAGTTACCCCAGGGGGCAAAACACTGAAGCTTTCTTT; CDR3: CASSYPRGQNTEAFF
V: TRBV9; D: TRBD2; J: TRBJ2-1; size: -; DNA: TGTGCCAGCAGCGGGACTAGCGGGCCCTACAATGAGCAGTTCTTC; CDR3: CASSGTSGPYNEQFF
V: TRBV18; D: -; J: TRBJ1-5; size: -; DNA: TGTGCCAGCTCCCAGGAGGAGACGGGCCATAGCAATCAGCCCCAGCATTTT; CDR3: CASSQEETGHSNQPQHF
V: TRBV9; D: -; J: TRBJ1-3; size: -; DNA: TGTGCCAGCAGCGTAGACGGACAGCTTGGAAACACCATATATTTT; CDR3: CASSVDGQLGNTIYF
V: TRBV29-1; D: -; J: TRBJ1-4; size: -; DNA: TGCAGCGTTGACCTCGCAACTAATGAAAAACTGTTTTTT; CDR3: CSVDLATNEKLFF
V: TRBV30; D: -; J: TRBJ2-7; size: -; DNA: TGTGCCTGGAGATTAGGCCGCGGGGAGCAGTACTTC; CDR3: CAWRLGRGEQYF
V: TRBV5-8; D: -; J: TRBJ2-7; size: -; DNA: TGTGCCAGCGCCGCGCGGGAGCAGTACTTC; CDR3: CASAAREQYF
V: TRBV2; D: TRBD2; J: TRBJ2-3; size: once; DNA: TGTGCCAGCAGTGAATACGAGCGGGAGAACACAGATACGCAGTATTTT; CDR3: CASSEYERENTDTQYF
V: TRBV18; D: TRBD1; J: TRBJ2-1; size: -; DNA: TGTGCCAGCTCACCACCAGGACAGGGGGTGGCCAATGAGCAGTTCTTC; CDR3: CASSPPGQGVANEQFF
V: TRBV5-1; D: -; J: TRBJ2-2; size: once; DNA: TGCGCCAGCAGCTTGTACGGGGTAAGGGCGGCCACCGGGGAGCTGTTTTTT; CDR3: CASSLYGVRAATGELFF
V: TRBV13; D: TRBD2; J: TRBJ2-3; size: -; DNA: TGTGCCAGCAGCCACGGACTAGCGGAAACTTTATTCACAGATACGCAGTATTTT; CDR3: CASSHGLAETLFTDTQYF
V: TRBV5-1; D: TRBD1; J: TRBJ1-1; size: -; DNA: TGCGCCAGCAGCGCATACAGGGGCAACACTGAAGCTTTCTTT; CDR3: CASSAYRGNTEAFF
V: TRBV4-1; D: TRBD2; J: TRBJ2-7; size: -; DNA: TGCGCCAGCAGCCAAGAAGGGACTAGCGCTAGGGAGCAGTACTTC; CDR3: CASSQEGTSAREQYF
V: TRBV5-1; D: TRBD1; J: TRBJ2-1; size: few; DNA: TGCGCCAGCAGCTTGGGAGGGGGCGCCGGGAATGAGCAGTTCTTC; CDR3: CASSLGGGAGNEQFF
V: TRBV30; D: -; J: TRBJ1-5; size: few; DNA: TGTGCCTGGAGTGGGCGGGGTAATCAGCCCCAGCATTTT; CDR3: CAWSGRGNQPQHF
V: TRBV11-2; D: -; J: TRBJ1-1; size: -; DNA: TGTGCCAGCAGCCCAACTTCTTCTGAAGCTTTCTTT; CDR3: CASSPTSSEAFF
V: TRBV30; D: TRBD2; J: TRBJ2-1; size: -; DNA: TGTGCCTGGAGTCGTGCGGGAGGACAATACAATGAGCAGTTCTTC; CDR3: CAWSRAGGQYNEQFF
V: TRBV5-6; D: TRBD1; J: TRBJ2-7; size: -; DNA: TGTGCCAGCAGCATCACCGGGACAGCCTACGAGCAGTACTTC; CDR3: CASSITGTAYEQYF
V: TRBV7-3; D: -; J: TRBJ2-1; size: -; DNA: TGTGCCAGCAGCTTAGGCCAGGGTCGTGATGAGCAGTTCTTC; CDR3: CASSLGQGRDEQFF
V: TRBV5-1; D: TRBD2; J: TRBJ2-7; size: -; DNA: TGCGCCAGCAGCTCTCTAGCGGGAGGGCCAAACGAGCAGTACTTC; CDR3: CASSSLAGGPNEQYF